The rows below give T cell receptor beta chains drawn from one sample of a study of cytomegalovirus exposure and HLA in healthy donors. The assay was immunoSEQ multiplex PCR, and TCRdb's table has in-frame clones only and misses some. The data show 250,000 to 350,000 clones, just over 85% seen once. Sequences were obtained from PBMCs. These receptor sequences come from a man in his forties in good health and CMV-seropositive. CDR3s leave out the opening cysteine and the closing phenylalanine or tryptophan. Fields, in order: V gene, CDR3 protein.

V gene: TRBV27; CDR3 protein: ASSSKTSGGVTDTQY
V gene: TRBV6-6; CDR3 protein: ASSYWTETNQPQH
V gene: TRBV30; CDR3 protein: AWSDGPGQEPQETQY
V gene: TRBV15; CDR3 protein: ATSRVRPSSGGLYEQY
V gene: TRBV7-2; CDR3 protein: ASSLHSSGNTIY
V gene: TRBV2; CDR3 protein: ASSDGGDEQY
V gene: TRBV15; CDR3 protein: ATSRDRGVLPYEQY
V gene: TRBV9; CDR3 protein: ASSVGFRTGGTYEQY
V gene: TRBV19; CDR3 protein: ASRHRTGGQPQH
V gene: TRBV4-3; CDR3 protein: ASSQEGGANVLT
V gene: TRBV11-2; CDR3 protein: ASSLGGSGNTIY
V gene: TRBV5-1; CDR3 protein: ASSLASGSYNEQF
V gene: TRBV28; CDR3 protein: ASSRGLVDEQF
V gene: TRBV9; CDR3 protein: ASSLRQGNQETQY
V gene: TRBV18; CDR3 protein: ASSLSRTAQNQPQH
V gene: TRBV5-4; CDR3 protein: ASQSGRAHEQF
V gene: TRBV6-5; CDR3 protein: ASSPTRSPFEQY